What follows describes a single T cell receptor beta chain. The antigen remains undetermined. These data belong to a study of monozygotic twins with inflammatory bowel disease. General observations from the study: Clonotype overlap with others was lower in IBD patients than in healthy twins, a difference that was greatest with disease activity.

Each donor had roughly 2.3 ml of blood drawn. From its re-call of the 5' RACE reads, TCRdb lists each CDR3 protein once, without DNA. In total, the table holds approximately 200,000 distinct CDR3 sequences. Germline-derived CDR1 and CDR2 are SGHRS and YFSETQ. This CDR3 spans 15 amino acids. The clonotype comes from a human donor with ulcerative colitis or Crohn's disease, or a healthy co-twin of an affected twin (not recorded which). The specimen sequenced was blood. V is TRBV5-1 and J is TRBJ1-1. CDR3: CASSFAGGMNTEAFF. Full variable domain (remainder filled in from reference TRBV5-1 and TRBJ1-1): KAGVTQTPRYLIKTRGQQVTLSCSPISGHRSVSWYQQTPGQGLQFLFEYFSETQRNKGNFPGRFSGRQFSNSRSEMNVSTLELGDSALYLCASSFAGGMNTEAFFGQGTRLTVV.